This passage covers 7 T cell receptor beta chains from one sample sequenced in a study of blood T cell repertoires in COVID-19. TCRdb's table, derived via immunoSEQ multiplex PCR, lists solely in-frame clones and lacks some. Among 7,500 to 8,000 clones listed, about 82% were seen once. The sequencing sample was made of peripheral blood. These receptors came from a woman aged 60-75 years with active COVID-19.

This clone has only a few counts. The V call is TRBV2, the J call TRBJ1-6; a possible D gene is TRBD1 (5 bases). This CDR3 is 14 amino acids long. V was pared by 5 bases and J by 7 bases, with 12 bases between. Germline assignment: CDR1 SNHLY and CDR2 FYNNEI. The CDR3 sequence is CASSLVGPNSPLHF. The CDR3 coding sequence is TGTGCCAGCAGTCTGGTGGGGCCGAATTCACCCCTCCACTTT.

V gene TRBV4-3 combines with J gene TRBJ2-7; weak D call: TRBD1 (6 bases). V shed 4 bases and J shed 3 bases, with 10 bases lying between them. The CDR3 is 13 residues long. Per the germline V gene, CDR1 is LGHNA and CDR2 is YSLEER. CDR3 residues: CASSPDRNYEQYF. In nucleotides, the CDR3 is TGCGCCAGCAGCCCCGACAGGAACTACGAGCAGTACTTC.

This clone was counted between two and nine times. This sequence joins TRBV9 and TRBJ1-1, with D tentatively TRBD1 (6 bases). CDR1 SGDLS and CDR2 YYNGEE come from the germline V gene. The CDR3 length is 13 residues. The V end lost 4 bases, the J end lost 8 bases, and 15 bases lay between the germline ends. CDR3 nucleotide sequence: TGTGCCAGCAGCCCCTACGACAGGAAGGAAGCTTTCTTT. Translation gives CASSPYDRKEAFF.

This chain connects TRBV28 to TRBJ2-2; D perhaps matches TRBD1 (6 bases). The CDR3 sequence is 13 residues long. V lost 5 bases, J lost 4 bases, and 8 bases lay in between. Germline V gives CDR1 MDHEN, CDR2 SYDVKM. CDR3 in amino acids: CASSNRATGELFF. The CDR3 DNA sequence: TGTGCCAGCAGTAACAGGGCCACCGGGGAGCTGTTTTTT.

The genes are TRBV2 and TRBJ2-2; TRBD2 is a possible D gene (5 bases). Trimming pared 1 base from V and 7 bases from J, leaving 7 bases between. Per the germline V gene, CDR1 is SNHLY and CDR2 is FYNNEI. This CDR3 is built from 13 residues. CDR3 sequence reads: CASSEVEVGELFF. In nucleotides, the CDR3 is TGTGCCAGCAGTGAAGTGGAGGTCGGGGAGCTGTTTTTT.

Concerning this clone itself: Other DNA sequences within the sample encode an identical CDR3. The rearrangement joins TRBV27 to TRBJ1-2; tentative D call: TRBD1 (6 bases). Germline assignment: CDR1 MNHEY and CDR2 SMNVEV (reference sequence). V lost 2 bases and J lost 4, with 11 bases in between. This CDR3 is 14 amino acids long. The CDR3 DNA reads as TGTGCCAGCAGTTTAGGAGGACAGACCTATGGCTACACCTTC. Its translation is CASSLGGQTYGYTF.

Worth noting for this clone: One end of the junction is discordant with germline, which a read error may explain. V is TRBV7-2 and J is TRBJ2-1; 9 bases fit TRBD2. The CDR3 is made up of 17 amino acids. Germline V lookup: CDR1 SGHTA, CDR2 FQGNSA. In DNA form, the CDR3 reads TGTGCCAGCACCGTTGGCCCGAACGTGGCGGGGGGGCCAGGGTCGGTCTTC. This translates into CASTVGPNVAGGPGSVF.